This T cell receptor (beta chain) was sequenced during a study of T cell repertoires in cytomegalovirus infection. For the study at large: Matching HLA type, along with CMV infection, was indicated by public TCR beta signatures. Broader study findings: Within the response measured ex vivo, HLA-C-restricted CMV-specific TCR beta clonotypes were dominant.

This CDR3 is 16 amino acids long. Germline V gene lookup returns CDR1 DFQATT and CDR2 SNEGSKA (reference sequence). V was trimmed by 5 bases and J by 3 bases, leaving 17 bases between them. This clonotype was observed a few times. Its antigen is unknown. MiXCR was run by TCRdb on the reads, yielding one entry per CDR3 protein. The profile shows approximately 600,000 distinct CDR3 sequences, around two fifths of them singletons. The material sequenced was cultured PBMCs, taken from culture after CMV antigen stimulation. The V call is TRBV20-1, the J call TRBJ1-6; D remains ambiguous. The receptor was isolated from a human donor in good health (CMV status not recorded). Some clones in this sample may be carry-over from other donors' samples. The CDR3 bases are TGCAGTGCTCCACTGTGGAACCGAGGCTATAATTCACCCCTCCACTTT. It codes for CSAPLWNRGYNSPLHF.